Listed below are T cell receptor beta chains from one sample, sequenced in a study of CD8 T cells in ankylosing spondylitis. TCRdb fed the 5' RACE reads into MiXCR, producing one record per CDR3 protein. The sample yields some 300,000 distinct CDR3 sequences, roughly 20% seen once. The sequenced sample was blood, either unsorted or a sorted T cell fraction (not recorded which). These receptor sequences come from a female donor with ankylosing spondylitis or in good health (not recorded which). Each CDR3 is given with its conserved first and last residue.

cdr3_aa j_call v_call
CSVVRAGAGEQYF TRBJ2-7 TRBV29-1
CASSRNQLTGSSYGYTF TRBJ1-2 TRBV7-9
CASSLLAGAKNIQYF TRBJ2-4 TRBV27
CASSLSGGSGYNEQFF TRBJ2-1 TRBV7-9
CASSYGTGGEQYF TRBJ2-7 TRBV7-2
CASTTGVGGYTF TRBJ1-2 TRBV12-3/TRBV12-4
CASNSGTDNSPLHF TRBJ1-6 TRBV10-3
CAISQSSGANVLTF TRBJ2-6 TRBV10-3
CASSWGGSDSHEQYF TRBJ2-7 TRBV5-1
CATSSRTRGLGLTKYNEQFF TRBJ2-1 TRBV15
CASSAVPGDTQYF TRBJ2-3 TRBV9
CSVSREQETQYF TRBJ2-5 TRBV29-1
CASRGTFYEQFF TRBJ2-1 TRBV6-2/TRBV6-3
CASSKGWETSSYGYTF TRBJ1-2 TRBV25-1
CASTLGGRSTDTQYF TRBJ2-3 TRBV12-3/TRBV12-4
CAAGGGRADTQYF TRBJ2-3 TRBV12-3/TRBV12-4
CASRERLAGGYNEQFF TRBJ2-1 TRBV6-2/TRBV6-3
CASSAPNSGRRNEQFF TRBJ2-1 TRBV2
CASSLAAQNTEAFF TRBJ1-1 TRBV5-4
CASSLTVAADTQYF TRBJ2-3 TRBV5-4
CASSFGTDSVGYTF TRBJ1-2 TRBV12-3/TRBV12-4
CASRRDGETQYF TRBJ2-5 TRBV5-1
CASKGSLVTEAFF TRBJ1-1 TRBV28
CASSPRSPVTDTQYF TRBJ2-3 TRBV13
CAISVDRYEQYF TRBJ2-7 TRBV10-3
CASTEYGANVLTF TRBJ2-6 TRBV25-1
CSAPTTRTGTSRYNEQFF TRBJ2-1 TRBV20-1
CASSQDRSDTQYF TRBJ2-3 TRBV4-3
CASSFRRTYEQYF TRBJ2-7 TRBV6-2/TRBV6-3
CASSPRTGRADEQFF TRBJ2-1 TRBV11-3
CASSPQGGYNEQFF TRBJ2-1 TRBV25-1
CSASPPGQGYQETQYF TRBJ2-5 TRBV20-1
CSALRSLAGGREQYF TRBJ2-7 TRBV20-1
CASSPGLPSYNEQFF TRBJ2-1 TRBV7-9
CATHIWTGSNTEAFF TRBJ1-1 TRBV21-1
CASGEQANTEAFF TRBJ1-1 TRBV7-2
CSAREVVAEAFF TRBJ1-1 TRBV20-1